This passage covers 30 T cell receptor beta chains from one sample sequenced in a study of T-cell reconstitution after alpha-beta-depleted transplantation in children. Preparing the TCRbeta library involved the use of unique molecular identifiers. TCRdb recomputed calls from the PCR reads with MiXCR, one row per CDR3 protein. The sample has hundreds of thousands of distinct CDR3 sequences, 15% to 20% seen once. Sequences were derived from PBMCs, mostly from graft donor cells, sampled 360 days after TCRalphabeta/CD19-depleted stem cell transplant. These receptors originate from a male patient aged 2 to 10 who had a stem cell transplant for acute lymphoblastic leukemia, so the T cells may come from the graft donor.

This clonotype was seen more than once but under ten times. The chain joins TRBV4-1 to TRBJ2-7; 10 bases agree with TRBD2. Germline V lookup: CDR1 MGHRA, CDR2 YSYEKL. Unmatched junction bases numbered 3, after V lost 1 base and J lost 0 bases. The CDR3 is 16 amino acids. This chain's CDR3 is CASSQVSGRASYEQYF. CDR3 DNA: TGCGCCAGCAGCCAAGTGAGCGGGAGGGCCTCCTACGAGCAGTACTTC.

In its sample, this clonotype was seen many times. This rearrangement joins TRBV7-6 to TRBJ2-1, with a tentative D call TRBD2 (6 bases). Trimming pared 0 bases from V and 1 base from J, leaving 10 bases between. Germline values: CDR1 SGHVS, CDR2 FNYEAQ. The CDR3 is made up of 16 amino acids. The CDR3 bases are TGTGCCAGCAGCTTAGCACTAGCCCATTCCTACAATGAGCAGTTCTTC. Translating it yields CASSLALAHSYNEQFF.

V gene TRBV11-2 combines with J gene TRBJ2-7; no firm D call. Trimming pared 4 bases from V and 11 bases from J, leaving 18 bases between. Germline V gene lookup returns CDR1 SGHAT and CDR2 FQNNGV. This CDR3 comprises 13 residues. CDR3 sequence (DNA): TGTGCCAGCAGCTCGTCAGTGGATGGGTGGGAGTACTTC. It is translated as CASSSSVDGWEYF.

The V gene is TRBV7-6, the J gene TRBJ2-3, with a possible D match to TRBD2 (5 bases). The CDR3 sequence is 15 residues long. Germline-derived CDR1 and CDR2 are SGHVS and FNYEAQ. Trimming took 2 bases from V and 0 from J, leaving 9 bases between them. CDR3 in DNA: TGTGCCAGCAGCTTACAAGCGGATAGCACAGATACGCAGTATTTT. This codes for CASSLQADSTDTQYF.

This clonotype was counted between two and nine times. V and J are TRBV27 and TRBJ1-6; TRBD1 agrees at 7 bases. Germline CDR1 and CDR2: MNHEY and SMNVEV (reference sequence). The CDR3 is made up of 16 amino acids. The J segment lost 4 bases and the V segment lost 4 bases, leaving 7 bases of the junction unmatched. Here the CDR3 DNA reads TGTGCCAGCAGTTCCTTCCCGGGACAGTATAATTCACCCCTCCACTTT. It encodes CASSSFPGQYNSPLHF.

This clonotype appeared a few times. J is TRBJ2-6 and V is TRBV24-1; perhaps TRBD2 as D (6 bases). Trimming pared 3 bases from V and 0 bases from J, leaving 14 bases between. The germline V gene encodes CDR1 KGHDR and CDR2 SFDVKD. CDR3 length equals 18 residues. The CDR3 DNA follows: TGTGCCACCAGTGATCCAAGCGGGTCTTCCTCTGGGGCCAACGTCCTGACTTTC. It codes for CATSDPSGSSSGANVLTF.

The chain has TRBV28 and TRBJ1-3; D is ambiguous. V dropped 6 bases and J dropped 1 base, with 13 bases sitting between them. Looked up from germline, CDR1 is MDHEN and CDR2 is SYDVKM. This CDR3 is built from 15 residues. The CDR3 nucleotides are TGTGCCAGCAGGGGTCGAGTGGTTTCTGGAAACACCATATATTTT. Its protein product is CASRGRVVSGNTIYF. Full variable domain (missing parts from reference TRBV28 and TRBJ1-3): DVKVTQSSRYLVKRTGEKVFLECVQDMDHENMFWYRQDPGLGLRLIYFSYDVKMKEKGDIPEGYSVSREKKERFSLILESASTNQTSMYLCASRGRVVSGNTIYFGEGSWLTVV.

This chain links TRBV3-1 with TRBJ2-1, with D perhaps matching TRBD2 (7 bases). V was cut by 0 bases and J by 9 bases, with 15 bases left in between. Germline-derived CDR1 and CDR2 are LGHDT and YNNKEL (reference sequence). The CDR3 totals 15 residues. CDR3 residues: CASSQDGRGLAEQFF. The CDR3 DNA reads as TGTGCCAGCAGCCAAGATGGGAGGGGGTTGGCTGAGCAGTTCTTC.

CDR3 protein: CASSLKIVGNSPLHF. CDR3 nucleotides: TGCGCCAGCAGCCTAAAGATCGTGGGGAATTCACCCCTCCACTTT. The chain combines TRBV5-1 with TRBJ1-6, with no clear D. CDR3 length: 15 residues. Between the trimmed V and J ends, which lost 4 bases and 7 bases, there was a span of 15 bases. The germline V gene has CDR1 SGHRS and CDR2 YFSETQ.

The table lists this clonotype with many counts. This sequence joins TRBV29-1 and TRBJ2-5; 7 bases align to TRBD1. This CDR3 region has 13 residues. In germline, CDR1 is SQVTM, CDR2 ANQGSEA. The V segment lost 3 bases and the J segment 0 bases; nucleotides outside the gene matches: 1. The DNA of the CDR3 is TGCAGCGTTGAGGACAGGAACCAAGAGACCCAGTACTTC. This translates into CSVEDRNQETQYF.

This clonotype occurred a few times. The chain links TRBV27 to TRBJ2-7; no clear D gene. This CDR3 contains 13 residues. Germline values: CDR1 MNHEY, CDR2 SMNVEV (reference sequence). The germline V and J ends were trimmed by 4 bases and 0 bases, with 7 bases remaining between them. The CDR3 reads CASSYSPSYEQYF. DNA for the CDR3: TGTGCCAGCAGTTACTCGCCCTCCTACGAGCAGTACTTC.

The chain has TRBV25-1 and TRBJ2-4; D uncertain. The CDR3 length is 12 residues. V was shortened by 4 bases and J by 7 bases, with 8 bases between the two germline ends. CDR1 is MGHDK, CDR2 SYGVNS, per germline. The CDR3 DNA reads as TGTGCCAGCAGTGTCGGTCAGAACATTCAGTACTTC. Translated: CASSVGQNIQYF.

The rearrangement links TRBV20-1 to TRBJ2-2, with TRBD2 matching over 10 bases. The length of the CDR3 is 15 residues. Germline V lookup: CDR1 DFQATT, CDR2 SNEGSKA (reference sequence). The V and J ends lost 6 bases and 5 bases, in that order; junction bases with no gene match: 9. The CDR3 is CSAKLAGRRTGELFF. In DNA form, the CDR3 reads TGCAGTGCCAAACTAGCGGGGAGGCGTACCGGGGAGCTGTTTTTT.

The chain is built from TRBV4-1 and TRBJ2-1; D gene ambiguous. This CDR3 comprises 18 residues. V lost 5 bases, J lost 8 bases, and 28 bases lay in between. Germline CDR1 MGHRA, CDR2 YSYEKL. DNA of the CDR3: TGCGCCAGCAGCTCCAATAAAGTCCTAGGACCGACGTCCGATGAGCAGTTCTTC. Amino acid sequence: CASSSNKVLGPTSDEQFF.

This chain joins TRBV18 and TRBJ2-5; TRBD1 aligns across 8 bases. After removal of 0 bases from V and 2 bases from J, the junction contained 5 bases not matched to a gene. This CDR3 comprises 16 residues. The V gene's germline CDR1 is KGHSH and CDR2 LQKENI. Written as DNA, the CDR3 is TGTGCCAGCTCACCACCGTGGGACAGGAGTCAAGAGACCCAGTACTTC. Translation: CASSPPWDRSQETQYF.

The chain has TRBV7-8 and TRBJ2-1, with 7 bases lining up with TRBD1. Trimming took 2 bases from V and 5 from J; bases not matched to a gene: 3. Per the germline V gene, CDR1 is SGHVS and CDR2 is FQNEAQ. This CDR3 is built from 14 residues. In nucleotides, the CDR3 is TGTGCCAGCAGCTTAAGGGGGCCCAACAATGAGCAGTTCTTC. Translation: CASSLRGPNNEQFF.

The CDR3 is CASGKGNEQFF. CDR3 in DNA: TGTGCTAGTGGAAAGGGAAATGAGCAGTTCTTC. V is TRBV12-5 and J is TRBJ2-1; D call uncertain. Germline CDR1 reads LGHNT; CDR2 reads FRNRAP. CDR3 size: 11 residues. V was cut by 6 bases and J by 7 bases, with 7 bases left in between. Drawing the rest from reference TRBV12-5 and TRBJ2-1, the complete variable domain is DARVTQTPRHKVTEMGQEVTMRCQPILGHNTVFWYRQTMMQGLELLAYFRNRAPLDDSGMPKDRFSAEMPDATLATLKIQPSEPRDSAVYFCASGKGNEQFFGPGTRLTVL.

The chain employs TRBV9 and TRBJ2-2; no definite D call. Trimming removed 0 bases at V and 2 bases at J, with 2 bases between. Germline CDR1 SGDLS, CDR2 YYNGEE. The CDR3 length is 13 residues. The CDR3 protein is CASSVDNTGELFF. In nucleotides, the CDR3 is TGTGCCAGCAGCGTAGATAACACCGGGGAGCTGTTTTTT.

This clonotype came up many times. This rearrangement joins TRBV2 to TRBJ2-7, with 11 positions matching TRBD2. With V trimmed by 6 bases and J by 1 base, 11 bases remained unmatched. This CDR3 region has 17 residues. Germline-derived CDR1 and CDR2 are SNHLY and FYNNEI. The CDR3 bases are TGTGCCAGCAGCCAACTAGCGGGGGTCGGGGGATCCTACGAGCAGTACTTC. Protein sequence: CASSQLAGVGGSYEQYF.

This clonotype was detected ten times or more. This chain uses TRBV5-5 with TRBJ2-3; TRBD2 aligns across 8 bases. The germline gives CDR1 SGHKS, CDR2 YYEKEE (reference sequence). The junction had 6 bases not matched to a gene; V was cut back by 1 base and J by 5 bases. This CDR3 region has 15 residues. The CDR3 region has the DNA TGTGCCAGCAGCTTGATCCGCCTAGCGGGAGATACGCAGTATTTT. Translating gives CASSLIRLAGDTQYF.

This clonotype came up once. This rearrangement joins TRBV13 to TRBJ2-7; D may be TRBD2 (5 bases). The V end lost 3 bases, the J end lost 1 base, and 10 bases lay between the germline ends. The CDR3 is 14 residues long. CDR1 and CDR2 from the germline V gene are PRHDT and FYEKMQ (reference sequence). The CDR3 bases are TGTGCCAGCAGCTTTAAGACGGGGTCCTACGAGCAGTACTTC. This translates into CASSFKTGSYEQYF.

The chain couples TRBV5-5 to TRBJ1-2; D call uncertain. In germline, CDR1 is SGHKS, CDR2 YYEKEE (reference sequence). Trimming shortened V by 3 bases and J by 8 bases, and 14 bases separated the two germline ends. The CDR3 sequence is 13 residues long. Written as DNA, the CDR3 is TGTGCCAGCAGCTGGACTGTCCCGGGAGGCTACACCTTC. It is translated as CASSWTVPGGYTF. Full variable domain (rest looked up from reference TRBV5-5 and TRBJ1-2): DAGVTQSPTHLIKTRGQQVTLRCSPISGHKSVSWYQQVLGQGPQFIFQYYEKEERGRGNFPDRFSARQFPNYSSELNVNALLLGDSALYLCASSWTVPGGYTFGSGTRLTVV.

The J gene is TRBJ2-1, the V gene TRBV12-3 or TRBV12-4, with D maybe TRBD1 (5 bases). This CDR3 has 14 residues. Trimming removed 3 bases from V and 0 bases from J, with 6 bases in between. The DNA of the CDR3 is TGTGCCAGCAGTTTCAGGGTCTCCTACAATGAGCAGTTCTTC. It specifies CASSFRVSYNEQFF.

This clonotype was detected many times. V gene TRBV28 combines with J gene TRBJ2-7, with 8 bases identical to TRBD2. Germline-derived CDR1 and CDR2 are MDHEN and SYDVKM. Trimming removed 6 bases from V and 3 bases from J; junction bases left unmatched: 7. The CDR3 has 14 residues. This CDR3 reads CASRTRREVYEQYF. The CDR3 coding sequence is TGTGCCAGCAGGACCCGGCGGGAGGTCTACGAGCAGTACTTC.

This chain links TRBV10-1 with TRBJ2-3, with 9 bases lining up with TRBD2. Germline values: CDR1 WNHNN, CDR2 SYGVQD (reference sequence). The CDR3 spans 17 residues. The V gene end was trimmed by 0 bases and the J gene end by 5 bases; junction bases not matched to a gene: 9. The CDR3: CASSESRSLAGVDTQYF. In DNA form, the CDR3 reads TGCGCCAGCAGTGAGTCGAGGTCTTTAGCGGGAGTAGATACGCAGTATTTT.

The CDR3 nucleotides are TGTGCCAGTTGGCGTGATGGCTACACCTTC. It specifies CASWRDGYTF. The V gene is TRBV6-2 or TRBV6-3, the J gene TRBJ1-2; no clear D gene. CDR1 is MNHEY, CDR2 SVGEGT, per germline. The CDR3 spans 10 residues. The V end lost 9 bases, the J end lost 6 bases, and 8 bases lay between the germline ends.

CDR3 sequence: CASSIARKEQFF. The CDR3 bases are TGTGCCAGTAGTATAGCTAGGAAGGAGCAGTTCTTC. The V and J genes are TRBV19 and TRBJ2-1; D unresolved. The germline CDR1 and CDR2 sequences are LNHDA and SQIVND (reference sequence). The CDR3 length is 12 residues. V dropped 1 base and J dropped 10 bases, with 8 bases sitting between them. Full variable domain (rest looked up from reference TRBV19 and TRBJ2-1): DGGITQSPKYLFRKEGQNVTLSCEQNLNHDAMYWYRQDPGQGLRLIYYSQIVNDFQKGDIAEGYSVSREKKESFPLTVTSAQKNPTAFYLCASSIARKEQFFGPGTRLTVL.

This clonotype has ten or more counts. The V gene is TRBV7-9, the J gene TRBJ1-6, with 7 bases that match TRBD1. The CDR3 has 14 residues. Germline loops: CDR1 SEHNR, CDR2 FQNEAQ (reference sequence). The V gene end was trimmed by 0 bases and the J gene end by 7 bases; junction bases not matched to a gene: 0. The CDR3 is CASSLAGGNSPLHF. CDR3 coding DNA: TGTGCCAGCAGCTTAGCAGGGGGCAATTCACCCCTCCACTTT. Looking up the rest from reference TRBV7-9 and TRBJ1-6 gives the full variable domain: DTGVSQNPRHKITKRGQNVTFRCDPISEHNRLYWYRQTLGQGPEFLTYFQNEAQLEKSRLLSDRFSAERPKGSFSTLEIQRTEQGDSAMYLCASSLAGGNSPLHFGNGTRLTVT.

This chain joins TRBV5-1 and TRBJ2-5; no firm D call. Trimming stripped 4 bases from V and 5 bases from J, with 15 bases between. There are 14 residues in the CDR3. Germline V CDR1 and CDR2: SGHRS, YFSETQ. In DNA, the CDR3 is TGCGCCAGCAGCCCGGATTTGGGTACGGAGACCCAGTACTTC. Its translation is CASSPDLGTETQYF.

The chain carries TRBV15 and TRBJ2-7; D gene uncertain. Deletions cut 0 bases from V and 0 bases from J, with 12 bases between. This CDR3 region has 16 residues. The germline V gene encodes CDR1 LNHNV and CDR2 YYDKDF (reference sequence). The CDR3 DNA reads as TGTGCCACCAGCAGAGATTTGATCAGCACCTCCTACGAGCAGTACTTC. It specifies CATSRDLISTSYEQYF.